Listed below are T cell receptor beta chains from one sample, sequenced in a study of identifying expanded T cells in peripheral blood. TCRdb keeps only in-frame clones here, not all; method: immunoSEQ multiplex PCR. There are some 120,000 clones in the sample; approximately 88% occur only once, and about 3.1% lies in the top ten. Sequenced material: blood. These receptors all come from a person aged 18 to 70 in good health. Both conserved end residues are part of each CDR3. Fields, in order: D gene, clone size, V gene, J gene, CDR3 DNA, CDR3 protein. D genes are given only for firm matches. Clone size, where shown, is once, few, many, or a class for clones that have expanded.

>-|-|TRBV20-1|TRBJ1-2
TGCAGTGCTAGTGACGGCTATGGCTACACCTTC
CSASDGYGYTF
>TRBD1|-|TRBV7-8|TRBJ1-4
TGTGCCAGCAGCCCCAGGGGGGACGGGCATGAAAAACTGTTTTTT
CASSPRGDGHEKLFF
>TRBD1|-|TRBV7-2|TRBJ1-4
TGTGCCAGCAGCGCTAATCCGGGACAGAATGAAAAACTGTTTTTT
CASSANPGQNEKLFF
>-|-|TRBV30|TRBJ1-5
TGTGCCTGGAGTGTAAATGGGAATCAGCCCCAGCATTTT
CAWSVNGNQPQHF
>-|-|TRBV18|TRBJ1-5
TGTGCCAGCTCACCTAAGGTTGATCAGCCCCAGCATTTT
CASSPKVDQPQHF
>-|-|TRBV5-1|TRBJ2-7
TGCGCCAGCAGCTTGGAGGATCTGTCCTACGAGCAGTACTTC
CASSLEDLSYEQYF
>TRBD1|-|TRBV30|TRBJ2-2
TGTGCCTGGAGGGGGGACAGGGGAACCGGGGAGCTGTTTTTT
CAWRGDRGTGELFF
>-|once|TRBV2|TRBJ2-1
TGTGCCAGCAGGAGGGACTCCTCCCGCCAGGAGTTCTTC
CASRRDSSRQEFF
>-|-|TRBV4-3|TRBJ2-1
TGCGCCAGCAGCCGAGGTAGACCTATTGGGGATGAGCAGTTCTTC
CASSRGRPIGDEQFF
>-|-|TRBV7-8|TRBJ1-2
TGTGCCAGCAGCTTAGCACGGGGCAGGGATGGCTACACCTTC
CASSLARGRDGYTF
>TRBD1|-|TRBV6-5|TRBJ1-5
TGTGCCAGCAGCCCACCGGGACAGACCAATCAGCCCCAGCATTTT
CASSPPGQTNQPQHF
>-|-|TRBV6-5|TRBJ1-2
TGTGCCAGCAGTATACAGGAATCCTATGGCTACACCTTC
CASSIQESYGYTF
>TRBD1|-|TRBV5-1|TRBJ1-2
TGCGCCAGCAGCTTGGATCTCCGACAGGGAGGGGGCTACACCTTC
CASSLDLRQGGGYTF
>TRBD1|-|TRBV4-1|TRBJ1-2
TGCGCCAGCAGCCCAGGGACAGGCGAAGCTAACTATGGCTACACCTTC
CASSPGTGEANYGYTF
>-|-|TRBV5-1|TRBJ1-1
TGCGCCAGCAGCAGGCAGGGCGGTGGGATGAACACTGAAGCTTTCTTT
CASSRQGGGMNTEAFF
>-|-|TRBV11-3|TRBJ1-2
TGTGCCAGCAGCTATAGGAGGGACTATGGCTACACCTTC
CASSYRRDYGYTF
>TRBD2|once|TRBV7-9|TRBJ2-5
TGTGCCAGCAGCTTAGGTTGGCTAGCGGGGGAAGAGACCCAGTACTTC
CASSLGWLAGEETQYF
>TRBD1|-|TRBV9|TRBJ1-2
TGTGCCAGCAGCGTAGTGGACAGGTCGGTCGGCTACACCTTC
CASSVVDRSVGYTF
>TRBD1|-|TRBV20-1|TRBJ2-1
TGCAGTGCTCGCAGGGGGAATGAGCAGTTCTTC
CSARRGNEQFF
>-|once|TRBV18|TRBJ2-7
TGTGCCAGCTCACCAGGGGACGGTTCCTACGAGCAGTACTTC
CASSPGDGSYEQYF
>-|-|TRBV29-1|TRBJ2-1
TGCAGCGTCGACACCGACAATGAGCAGTTCTTC
CSVDTDNEQFF
>-|-|TRBV28|TRBJ1-6
TGTGCCAGCAGCTCCGGGACGGGCAATTCACCCCTCCACTTT
CASSSGTGNSPLHF
>TRBD2|-|TRBV7-3|TRBJ2-2
TGTGCCAGCAGCATGGGACTAGCGGGGGGCCCCAGGGCCGGGGAGCTGTTTTTT
CASSMGLAGGPRAGELFF
>-|-|TRBV11-2|TRBJ1-6
TGTGCCAGCAGCTTATCAGGGGCTGGGAATTCACCCCTCCACTTT
CASSLSGAGNSPLHF
>TRBD1|-|TRBV29-1|TRBJ1-6
TGCAGCGTTGTACCGGGACAGGCTTATAATTCACCCCTCCACTTT
CSVVPGQAYNSPLHF
>-|-|TRBV27|TRBJ1-2
TGTGCCAGCAGTTTATCTCCGGGACTCTATGGCTACACCTTC
CASSLSPGLYGYTF
>TRBD1|-|TRBV11-2|TRBJ2-5
TGTGCCAGCAGTCATCAGCCAACCGGGACAGGGCGGGAGACCCAGTACTTC
CASSHQPTGTGRETQYF
>-|-|TRBV15|TRBJ2-5
TGTGCCACCAGCAGAGAAGGACAGTTTCAAGAGACCCAGTACTTC
CATSREGQFQETQYF
>-|-|TRBV5-1|TRBJ2-7
TGCGCCAGCAGCGAAGGTGCGGGCTACGAGCAGTACTTC
CASSEGAGYEQYF
>-|-|TRBV5-1|TRBJ2-1
TGCGCCAGCAGCTTGGCCGGAGGCCTTTCAGGTGAGCAGTTCTTC
CASSLAGGLSGEQFF
>-|-|TRBV4-1|TRBJ1-6
TGCGCCAGCAGCCAACAAGATATGGGGTTTGTCAATTCACCCCTCCACTTT
CASSQQDMGFVNSPLHF
>-|-|TRBV19|TRBJ2-7
TGTGCCAGTAGCCCCGAGGGGAATGAGCAGTACTTC
CASSPEGNEQYF
>-|-|TRBV7-2|TRBJ1-6
TGTGCCAGCAGTCAAGGGGGTCGGGGGTGGAGTTCACCCCTCCACTTT
CASSQGGRGWSSPLHF
>TRBD1|once|TRBV10-3|TRBJ2-2
TGTGCCATCAGTCAGACCGGGACAGGGATGGCCGGGGAGCTGTTTTTT
CAISQTGTGMAGELFF
>-|-|TRBV13|TRBJ2-3
TGTGCCAGCAGCTTAGTTGGGGGGGATACGCAGTATTTT
CASSLVGGDTQYF
>-|-|TRBV5-6|TRBJ2-1
TGTGCCAGCAGCGATCCACTACAGGCAAAGGGGCAGTTCTTC
CASSDPLQAKGQFF
>-|-|TRBV7-2|TRBJ2-7
TGTGCCAGCAGCTTACAGGGGCAGACTGGAAACGAGCAGTACTTC
CASSLQGQTGNEQYF
>-|-|TRBV30|TRBJ1-5
TGTGCCTGGAGTCCGGGCAATAGCAATCAGCCCCAGCATTTT
CAWSPGNSNQPQHF
>-|-|TRBV19|TRBJ1-1
TGTGCCAGTAGGGACGGGAACACTGAAGCTTTCTTT
CASRDGNTEAFF
>TRBD1|-|TRBV11-2|TRBJ1-6
TGTGCCAGCAGCGCCCGACAGGGAGCCGAAGATTCACCCCTCCACTTT
CASSARQGAEDSPLHF
>TRBD1|-|TRBV30|TRBJ1-6
TGTGCCTGGAGCCCGTATTTGGGACAGAGCTCCTATAATTCACCCCTCCACTTT
CAWSPYLGQSSYNSPLHF
>-|once|TRBV6-5|TRBJ1-1
TGTGCCAGCAGCACGGGGGTATCTGAAGCTTTCTTT
CASSTGVSEAFF
>-|-|TRBV19|TRBJ1-2
TGTGCCAGTAGGTCCGGGACGACTTACTATGGCTACACCTTC
CASRSGTTYYGYTF
>-|-|TRBV2|TRBJ2-3
TGTGCCAGCAGCAGGGACCGTACAGATACGCAGTATTTT
CASSRDRTDTQYF
>-|-|TRBV6-1|TRBJ2-7
TGTGCCAGCAGTGGGAAACCGACCGGGCCCAGGGAGGTCGAGCAGTACTTC
CASSGKPTGPREVEQYF
>TRBD1|-|TRBV18|TRBJ1-1
TGTGCCAGCTCACCCGGGGACAGAAGGACTGAAGCTTTCTTT
CASSPGDRRTEAFF
>-|-|TRBV6-5|TRBJ2-3
TGTGCCAGCAGGCAGGGCTGGGCCCCCACAGATACGCAGTATTTT
CASRQGWAPTDTQYF
>TRBD2|-|TRBV4-3|TRBJ2-3
TGCGCCAGCAGCCAAGGGGCGGGGGGGACAGATACGCAGTATTTT
CASSQGAGGTDTQYF
>-|once|TRBV5-5|TRBJ1-5
TGTGCCAGCAGCTTGGACAGATATAGCAATCAGCCCCAGCATTTT
CASSLDRYSNQPQHF
>-|-|TRBV30|TRBJ2-1
TGTGCCTGGAGAGCCGTCCGGGGCTACAATGAGCAGTTCTTC
CAWRAVRGYNEQFF
>TRBD2|-|TRBV9|TRBJ2-7
TGTGCCAGCAGCGTCGCGGGACTAGCGGGTATCTACGAGCAGTACTTC
CASSVAGLAGIYEQYF
>-|-|TRBV20-1|TRBJ1-1
TGCAGTGTTCAGGGGATCACTGAAGCTTTCTTT
CSVQGITEAFF
>-|-|TRBV4-1|TRBJ1-1
TGCGCCAGCAGCCAAGTCTATCAAGAGGCTTTCTTT
CASSQVYQEAFF